Each of the 5 T cell receptor beta chains below was sequenced from the same sample in a study of vaccination and CD4 T cells after COVID-19. What these receptors recognize is not known. Cultured CD4+ T cell DNA underwent sequencing with the Oncomine TCR Beta short-read assay. In TCRdb, the PCR reads were re-called with MiXCR into one record per CDR3 protein. Among 11,000 or so distinct CDR3 sequences listed, 58% were seen once. The treatment was: approximately 10-day PBMC culture with coronavirus spike peptide pools or control peptides (ViraFEST assay). Sequenced: CD4+ T cells from blood, cultured in vitro. These receptor sequences come from a human donor who had recovered from COVID-19.

The rearrangement links TRBV19 to TRBJ2-5, with TRBD1 matching over 8 bases. V trimming: 5 bases; J trimming: 1 base; junction bases outside the gene matches: 3. Per germline, CDR1 LNHDA and CDR2 SQIVND (reference sequence). The CDR3 totals 14 residues. CDR3 sequence: CASSSTGGQETQYF. The CDR3 DNA follows: TGTGCCAGTAGTTCTACAGGGGGCCAAGAGACCCAGTACTTC.

This clonotype came up a few times. The rearrangement joins TRBV6-1 to TRBJ1-1, with D tentatively TRBD1 (5 bases). The germline V and J ends were trimmed by 10 bases and 1 base, with 13 bases remaining between them. The CDR3 runs 13 residues. Germline V gives CDR1 MNHNS, CDR2 SASEGT. The CDR3: CATSMGGNTEAFF. CDR3 sequence (DNA): TGTGCCACTTCCATGGGGGGGAACACTGAAGCTTTCTTT.

The rearrangement links TRBV20-1 to TRBJ2-7; 10 bases align to TRBD1. The CDR3 covers 13 residues. Germline-derived CDR1 and CDR2 are DFQATT and SNEGSKA (reference sequence). The trim removed 5 bases at V and 3 bases at J, leaving 4 bases unmatched. The CDR3 here is CSAPGQGGYEQYF. As DNA, the CDR3 is TGCAGTGCTCCCGGACAGGGGGGCTACGAGCAGTACTTC.

This chain joins TRBV18 and TRBJ2-3; the D is unclear. The CDR3 length is 15 residues. From germline, CDR1 is KGHSH and CDR2 LQKENI. V lost 2 bases and J lost 6, with 15 bases in between. CDR3 in DNA: TGTGCCAGCTCACCAGTATTGTCTACGCACGATACGCAGTATTTT. Translating gives CASSPVLSTHDTQYF.

This chain uses TRBV28 with TRBJ1-5; D is undetermined. This CDR3 region has 14 residues. Trimming removed 4 bases from V and 8 bases from J, with 15 bases in between. Germline lookup yields CDR1 MDHEN and CDR2 SYDVKM. As DNA, the CDR3 is TGTGCCAGCAGTTCCTACAGTTTAGGTGAGCCCCAGCATTTT. Translation: CASSSYSLGEPQHF.